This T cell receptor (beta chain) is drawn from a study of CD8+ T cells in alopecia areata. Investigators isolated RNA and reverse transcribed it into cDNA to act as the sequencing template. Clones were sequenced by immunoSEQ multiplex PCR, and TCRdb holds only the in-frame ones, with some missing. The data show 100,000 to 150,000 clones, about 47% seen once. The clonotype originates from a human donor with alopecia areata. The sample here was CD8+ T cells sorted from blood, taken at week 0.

The CDR3 reads CATSTTGRGRMETQYF. The CDR3 coding sequence is TGTGCCACCAGCACCACCGGAAGAGGGCGGATGGAGACCCAGTACTTC. This rearrangement joins TRBV15 to TRBJ2-5; a possible D gene is TRBD2 (5 bases). With 4 bases removed from V and 5 bases from J, the gap between germline ends came to 20 bases. Germline-derived CDR1 and CDR2 are LNHNV and YYDKDF (reference sequence). The CDR3 is 16 residues long. The full variable domain, with the rest looked up from reference TRBV15 and TRBJ2-5, is DAMVIQNPRYQVTQFGKPVTLSCSQTLNHNVMYWYQQKSSQAPKLLFHYYDKDFNNEADTPDNFQSRRPNTSFCFLDIRSPGLGDTAMYLCATSTTGRGRMETQYFGPGTRLLVL.